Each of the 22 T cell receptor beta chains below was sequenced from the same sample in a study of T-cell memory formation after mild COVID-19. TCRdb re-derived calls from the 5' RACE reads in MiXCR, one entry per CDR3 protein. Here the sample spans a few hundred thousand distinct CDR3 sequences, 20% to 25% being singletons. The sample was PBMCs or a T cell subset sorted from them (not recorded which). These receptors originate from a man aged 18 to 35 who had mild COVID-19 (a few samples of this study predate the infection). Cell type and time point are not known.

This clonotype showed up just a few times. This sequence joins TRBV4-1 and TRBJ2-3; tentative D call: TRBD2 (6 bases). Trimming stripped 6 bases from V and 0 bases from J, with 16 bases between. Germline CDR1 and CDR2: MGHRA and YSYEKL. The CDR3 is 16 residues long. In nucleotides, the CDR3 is TGCGCCAGCAGTCTTCCGGGGGTCCCGAGCACAGATACGCAGTATTTT. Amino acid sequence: CASSLPGVPSTDTQYF.

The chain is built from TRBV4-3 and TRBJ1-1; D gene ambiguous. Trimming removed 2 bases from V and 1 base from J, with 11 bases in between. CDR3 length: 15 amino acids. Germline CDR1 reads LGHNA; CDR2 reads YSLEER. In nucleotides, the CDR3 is TGCGCCAGCAGCCAACTCCGCAGCCAGAACACTGAAGCTTTCTTT. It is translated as CASSQLRSQNTEAFF.

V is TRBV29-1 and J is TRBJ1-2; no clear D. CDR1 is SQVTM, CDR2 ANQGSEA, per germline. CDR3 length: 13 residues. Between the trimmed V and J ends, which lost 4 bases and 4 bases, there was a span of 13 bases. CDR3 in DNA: TGCAGCGTTGGAGGAGGCGGCGTCTATGGCTACACCTTC. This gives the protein CSVGGGGVYGYTF.

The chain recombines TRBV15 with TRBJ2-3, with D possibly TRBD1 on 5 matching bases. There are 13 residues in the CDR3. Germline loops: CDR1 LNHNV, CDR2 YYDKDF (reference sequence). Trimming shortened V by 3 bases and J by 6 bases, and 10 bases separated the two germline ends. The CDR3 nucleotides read TGTGCCACCAGCAGTTCCAAGGGGGATACGCAGTATTTT. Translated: CATSSSKGDTQYF.

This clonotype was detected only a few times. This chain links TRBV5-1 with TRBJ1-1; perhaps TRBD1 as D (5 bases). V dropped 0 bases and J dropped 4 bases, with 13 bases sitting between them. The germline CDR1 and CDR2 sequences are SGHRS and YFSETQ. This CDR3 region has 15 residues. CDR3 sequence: CASSLGRYGGTEAFF. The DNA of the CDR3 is TGCGCCAGCAGCTTGGGTCGCTATGGGGGCACTGAAGCTTTCTTT.

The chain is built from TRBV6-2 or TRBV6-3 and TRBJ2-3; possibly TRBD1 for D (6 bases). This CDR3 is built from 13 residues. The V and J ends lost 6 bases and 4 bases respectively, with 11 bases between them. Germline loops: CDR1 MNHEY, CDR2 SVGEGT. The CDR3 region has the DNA TGTGCCAGCAGACAAACAGGGTCAGATACGCAGTATTTT. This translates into CASRQTGSDTQYF.

The CDR3 here is CASSPRRAYEQYV. The CDR3 DNA is TGTGCCAGCAGCCCTCGGCGGGCTTACGAGCAGTACGTC. V gene TRBV7-8 combines with J gene TRBJ2-7, with a tentative D call TRBD2 (5 bases). Germline V gene data show CDR1 as SGHVS and CDR2 as FQNEAQ. The V end was cut by 5 bases, the J end by 4 bases, with 12 bases between. The length of the CDR3 is 13 residues.

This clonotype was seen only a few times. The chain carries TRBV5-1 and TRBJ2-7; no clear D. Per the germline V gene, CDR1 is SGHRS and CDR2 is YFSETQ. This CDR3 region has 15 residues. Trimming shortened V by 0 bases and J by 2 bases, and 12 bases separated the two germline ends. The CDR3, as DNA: TGCGCCAGCAGCTTGGCCAGTCAGAAAACCTACGAGCAGTACTTC. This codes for CASSLASQKTYEQYF.

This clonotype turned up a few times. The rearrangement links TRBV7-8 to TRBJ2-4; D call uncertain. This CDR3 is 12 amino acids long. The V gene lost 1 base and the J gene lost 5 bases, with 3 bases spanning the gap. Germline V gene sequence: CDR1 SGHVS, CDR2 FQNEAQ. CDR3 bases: TGTGCCAGCAGCTTAGTTGAAAACATTCAGTACTTC. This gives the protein CASSLVENIQYF.

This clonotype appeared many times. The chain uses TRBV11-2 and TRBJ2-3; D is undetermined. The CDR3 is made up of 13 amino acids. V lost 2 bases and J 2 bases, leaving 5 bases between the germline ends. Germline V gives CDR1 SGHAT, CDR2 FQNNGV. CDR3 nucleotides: TGTGCCAGCAGCTTAAGTCACACAGATACGCAGTATTTT. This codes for CASSLSHTDTQYF.

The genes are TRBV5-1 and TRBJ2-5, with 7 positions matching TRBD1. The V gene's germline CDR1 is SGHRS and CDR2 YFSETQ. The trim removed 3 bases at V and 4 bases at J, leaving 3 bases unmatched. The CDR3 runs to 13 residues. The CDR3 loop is CASSSGQRETQYF. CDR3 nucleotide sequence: TGCGCCAGCAGCTCGGGACAGAGAGAGACCCAGTACTTC.

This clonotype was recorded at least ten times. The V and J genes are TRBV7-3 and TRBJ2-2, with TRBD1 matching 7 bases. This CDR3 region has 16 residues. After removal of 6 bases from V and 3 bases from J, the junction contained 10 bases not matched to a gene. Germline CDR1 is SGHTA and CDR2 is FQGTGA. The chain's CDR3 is CASSHRQGPDTGELFF. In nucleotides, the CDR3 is TGTGCCAGCAGTCACCGACAGGGACCAGACACCGGGGAGCTGTTTTTT.

CDR3 in DNA: TGTGCCAGCAGATCCCTTTACTTAGACAGGCCCCAAGCTTTCTTT. Amino acids: CASRSLYLDRPQAFF. This chain joins TRBV7-2 and TRBJ1-1; the D gene is possibly TRBD1 (6 bases). Germline V gives CDR1 SGHTA, CDR2 FQGNSA. CDR3 length equals 15 residues. V was trimmed by 6 bases and J by 9 bases, leaving 23 bases between them.

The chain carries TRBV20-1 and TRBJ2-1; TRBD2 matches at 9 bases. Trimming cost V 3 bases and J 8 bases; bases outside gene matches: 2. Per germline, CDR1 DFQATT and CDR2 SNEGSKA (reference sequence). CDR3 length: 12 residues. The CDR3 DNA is TGCAGTGCTAGCGGCGGGGGGGATGAGCAGTTCTTC. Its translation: CSASGGGDEQFF.

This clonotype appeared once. The CDR3 loop is CASSSLKGNLFF. The CDR3 DNA reads TGTGCCAGCAGCAGCTTGAAAGGGAACCTGTTTTTT. The rearrangement uses TRBV5-6 and TRBJ1-4; no firm D call. With 4 bases removed from V and 14 bases from J, the gap between germline ends came to 15 bases. Germline V lookup: CDR1 SGHDT, CDR2 YYEEEE. The CDR3 runs to 12 residues.

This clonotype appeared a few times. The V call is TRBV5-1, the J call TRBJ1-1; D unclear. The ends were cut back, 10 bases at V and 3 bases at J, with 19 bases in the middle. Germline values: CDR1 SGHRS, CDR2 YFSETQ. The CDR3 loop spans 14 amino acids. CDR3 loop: CAGWRTEVDTEAFF. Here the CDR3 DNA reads TGCGCCGGATGGAGGACGGAGGTGGACACTGAAGCTTTCTTT. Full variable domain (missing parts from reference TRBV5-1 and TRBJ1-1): KAGVTQTPRYLIKTRGQQVTLSCSPISGHRSVSWYQQTPGQGLQFLFEYFSETQRNKGNFPGRFSGRQFSNSRSEMNVSTLELGDSALYLCAGWRTEVDTEAFFGQGTRLTVV.

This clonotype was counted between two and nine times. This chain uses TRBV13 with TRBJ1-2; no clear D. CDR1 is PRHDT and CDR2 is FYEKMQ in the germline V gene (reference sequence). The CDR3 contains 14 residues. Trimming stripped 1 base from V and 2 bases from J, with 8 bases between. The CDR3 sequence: CASSLATENYGYTF. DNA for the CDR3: TGTGCCAGCAGCTTAGCGACTGAGAACTATGGCTACACCTTC.

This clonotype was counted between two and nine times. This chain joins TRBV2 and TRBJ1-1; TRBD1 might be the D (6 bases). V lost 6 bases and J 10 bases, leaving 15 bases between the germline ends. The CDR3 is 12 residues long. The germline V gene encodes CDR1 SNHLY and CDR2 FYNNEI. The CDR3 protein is CASRLTGLGAFF. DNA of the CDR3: TGTGCCAGCAGGCTGACAGGTTTGGGAGCTTTCTTT.

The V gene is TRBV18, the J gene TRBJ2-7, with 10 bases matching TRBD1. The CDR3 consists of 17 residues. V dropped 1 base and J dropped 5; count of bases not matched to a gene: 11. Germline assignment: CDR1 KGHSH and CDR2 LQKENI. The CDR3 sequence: CASSPLDAGTGAHEQYF. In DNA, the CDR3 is TGTGCCAGCTCACCACTTGACGCCGGGACAGGGGCCCACGAGCAGTACTTC.

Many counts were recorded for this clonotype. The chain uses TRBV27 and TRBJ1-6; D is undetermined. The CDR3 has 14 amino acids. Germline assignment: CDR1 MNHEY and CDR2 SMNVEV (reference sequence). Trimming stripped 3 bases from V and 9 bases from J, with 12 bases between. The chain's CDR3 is CASSFLPAGSPLHF. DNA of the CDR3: TGTGCCAGCAGTTTTCTCCCCGCGGGTTCACCCCTCCACTTT.

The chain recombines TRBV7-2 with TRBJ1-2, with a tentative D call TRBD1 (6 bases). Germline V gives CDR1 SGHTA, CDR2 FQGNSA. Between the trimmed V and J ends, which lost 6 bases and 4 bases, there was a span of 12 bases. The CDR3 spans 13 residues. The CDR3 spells CASSLNRAYGYTF. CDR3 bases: TGTGCCAGCAGTCTTAACAGGGCCTATGGCTACACCTTC. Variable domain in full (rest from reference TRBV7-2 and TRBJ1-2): GAGVSQSPSNKVTEKGKDVELRCDPISGHTALYWYRQSLGQGLEFLIYFQGNSAPDKSGLPSDRFSAERTGGSVSTLTIQRTQQEDSAVYLCASSLNRAYGYTFGSGTRLTVV.

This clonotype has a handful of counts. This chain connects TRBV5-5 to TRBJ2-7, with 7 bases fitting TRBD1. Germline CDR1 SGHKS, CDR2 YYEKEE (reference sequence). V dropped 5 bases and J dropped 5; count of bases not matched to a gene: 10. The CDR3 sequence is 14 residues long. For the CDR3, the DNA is TGTGCCAGCAGGTCTTCGTCGACAGGGAACGAGCAGTACGTC. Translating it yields CASRSSSTGNEQYV.